The 16 T cell receptor beta chains below come from one sample, sequenced in a study of cytomegalovirus exposure and HLA in healthy donors. Libraries were prepared by immunoSEQ multiplex PCR; TCRdb keeps only in-frame clonotypes and omits some of them. Altogether around 190,000 clones are present, 86% being singletons, with the ten largest covering more than 1.1%. The sample taken for sequencing was PBMCs. The receptors were gathered from a woman aged 18-35 years in good health and CMV-seronegative.

This clone was observed a handful of times. This sequence joins TRBV27 and TRBJ2-3; tentatively, D is TRBD2 (6 bases). CDR1 is MNHEY, CDR2 SMNVEV, per germline (reference sequence). Trimming took 6 bases from V and 3 from J, leaving 19 bases between them. CDR3 size: 16 residues. The CDR3 protein is CASSPTRGFLTDTQYF. CDR3 nucleotide sequence: TGTGCCAGCAGCCCGACACGGGGGTTTTTGACAGATACGCAGTATTTT.

This chain joins TRBV11-1 and TRBJ2-6; weak D call: TRBD1 (5 bases). Germline loops: CDR1 SGHAT, CDR2 FQDESV (reference sequence). The V end lost 5 bases, the J end lost 0 bases, and 14 bases lay between the germline ends. This CDR3 contains 17 residues. The CDR3 is CASSMRQRVSGANVLTF. In nucleotides, the CDR3 is TGTGCCAGCAGCATGAGACAGCGTGTCTCTGGGGCCAACGTCCTGACTTTC.

This clone has a handful of counts. V gene TRBV11-3 combines with J gene TRBJ2-2, with D unresolved. V was clipped by 0 bases and J by 9 bases, with 5 bases between them. The CDR3 has 12 amino acids. Germline values: CDR1 SGHNT, CDR2 YENEEA. The chain's CDR3 is CASSLDGRELFF. The CDR3 region has the DNA TGTGCCAGCAGCTTAGATGGCAGGGAGCTGTTTTTT.

V usage is TRBV11-2 and J usage is TRBJ1-4, with unresolved D. This CDR3 is 12 amino acids long. CDR1 and CDR2 from the germline V gene are SGHAT and FQNNGV. Trimming removed 2 bases at V and 8 bases at J, with 6 bases between. CDR3 in DNA: TGTGCCAGCAGCTTAACGGGAGAAAAACTGTTTTTT. It is translated as CASSLTGEKLFF.

The chain uses TRBV15 and TRBJ2-2; D is undetermined. CDR3 length equals 14 residues. From germline, CDR1 is LNHNV and CDR2 YYDKDF (reference sequence). V was trimmed by 0 bases and J by 2 bases, leaving 4 bases between them. The CDR3 reads CATSRDPNTGELFF. DNA of the CDR3: TGTGCCACCAGCAGAGATCCTAACACCGGGGAGCTGTTTTTT.

The chain couples TRBV7-2 to TRBJ2-3; no reliable D call. This CDR3 is 12 amino acids long. Trimming left V 5 bases short and J 11 bases short, with 14 bases between. Germline V gives CDR1 SGHTA, CDR2 FQGNSA. The CDR3 region is CASSPSSVWQYF. The CDR3 coding sequence is TGTGCCAGCAGCCCATCGAGCGTTTGGCAGTATTTT.

This clone was seen a single time. V gene TRBV6-5 combines with J gene TRBJ2-7; 8 bases agree with TRBD2. Germline V CDR1 and CDR2: MNHEY, SVGAGI. The J segment lost 3 bases and the V segment lost 6 bases, leaving 10 bases of the junction unmatched. This CDR3 is built from 15 residues. In DNA form, the CDR3 reads TGTGCCAGCAGCCCGGGACTAGGGACTGTCTACGAGCAGTACTTC. Protein product: CASSPGLGTVYEQYF.

V is TRBV27 and J is TRBJ1-6, with D maybe TRBD1 (6 bases). Germline assignment: CDR1 MNHEY and CDR2 SMNVEV (reference sequence). This CDR3 has 16 residues. V lost 4 bases, J lost 7 bases, and 17 bases lay in between. CDR3 in amino acids: CASSYSPGAMNSPLHF. CDR3 sequence (DNA): TGTGCCAGCAGTTATTCCCCAGGGGCGATGAATTCACCCCTCCACTTT.

This clone is a singleton in its sample. V gene TRBV6-5 combines with J gene TRBJ2-5; 15 bases are a match to TRBD2. This CDR3 contains 15 residues. Per germline, CDR1 MNHEY and CDR2 SVGAGI. V gave up 5 bases and J gave up 8 bases; unmatched junction bases: 6. CDR3 sequence (DNA): TGTGCCAGCAGTCAGCGGGGACTAGCGGGAGGTACCCAGTACTTC. This sequence encodes CASSQRGLAGGTQYF.

The chain joins TRBV4-1 to TRBJ1-2; 9 nucleotides match TRBD1. V was clipped by 6 bases and J by 1 base; unmatched bases: 12. Per the germline V gene, CDR1 is MGHRA and CDR2 is YSYEKL. The CDR3 contains 17 residues. This CDR3 reads CASRPFRTGDGNYGYTF. CDR3 sequence (DNA): TGCGCCAGCAGGCCTTTTCGGACAGGGGACGGTAACTATGGCTACACCTTC.

This clone was counted between two and nine times. This sequence joins TRBV9 and TRBJ2-5, with 7 nucleotides matching TRBD2. The CDR3 contains 15 residues. Trimming took 0 bases from V and 2 from J; bases not matched to a gene: 4. Per the germline V gene, CDR1 is SGDLS and CDR2 is YYNGEE. In DNA, the CDR3 is TGTGCCAGCAGCGTAGAGGGGCGGGGGCAAGAGACCCAGTACTTC. Translated: CASSVEGRGQETQYF.

V and J are TRBV19 and TRBJ2-7; 14 nucleotides agree with TRBD2. Germline values: CDR1 LNHDA, CDR2 SQIVND (reference sequence). This CDR3 has 15 amino acids. The V and J ends lost 7 bases and 5 bases, in that order; junction bases with no gene match: 7. CDR3 amino acids: CASMGTSGRINEQYF. CDR3 sequence (DNA): TGTGCCAGTATGGGGACTAGCGGGAGAATAAACGAGCAGTACTTC. The full variable domain, its missing parts supplied by reference TRBV19 and TRBJ2-7, is DGGITQSPKYLFRKEGQNVTLSCEQNLNHDAMYWYRQDPGQGLRLIYYSQIVNDFQKGDIAEGYSVSREKKESFPLTVTSAQKNPTAFYLCASMGTSGRINEQYFGPGTRLTVT.

V usage is TRBV11-2 and J usage is TRBJ2-7, with 9 nucleotides matching TRBD2. Germline V gene lookup returns CDR1 SGHAT and CDR2 FQNNGV. The V segment lost 1 base and the J segment 6 bases; nucleotides outside the gene matches: 7. This CDR3 is built from 15 residues. In DNA form, the CDR3 reads TGTGCCAGCAGCTTAGCTTGGACTAGCGCTGCCGAGCAGTACTTC. Its translation is CASSLAWTSAAEQYF.

This clone was detected once. V and J are TRBV30 and TRBJ1-6; maybe TRBD1 (6 bases). This CDR3 is built from 13 residues. The germline CDR1 and CDR2 sequences are GTSNPN and SVGIG (reference sequence). The V end was cut by 1 base, the J end by 7 bases, with 8 bases between. For the CDR3, the DNA is TGTGCCTGGAGTGGGGGGCGAAATTCACCCCTCCACTTT. Its protein product is CAWSGGRNSPLHF.

J is TRBJ2-1 and V is TRBV4-1; TRBD1 aligns across 7 bases. Germline values: CDR1 MGHRA, CDR2 YSYEKL. The CDR3 totals 15 residues. Germline trimming cut 0 bases from V and 6 bases from J; bases unmatched to any gene: 5. CDR3 protein: CASSQDARGLNEQFF. DNA for the CDR3: TGCGCCAGCAGCCAAGATGCTAGGGGGCTCAATGAGCAGTTCTTC.

V usage is TRBV5-1 and J usage is TRBJ2-2; 12 bases match TRBD1. The CDR3 covers 16 residues. Germline CDR1 and CDR2: SGHRS and YFSETQ. The V segment lost 4 bases and the J segment 7 bases; nucleotides outside the gene matches: 8. This CDR3 is CASSTGTGGVGGELFF. The CDR3 nucleotides are TGCGCCAGCAGCACCGGGACAGGGGGCGTTGGCGGGGAGCTGTTTTTT.